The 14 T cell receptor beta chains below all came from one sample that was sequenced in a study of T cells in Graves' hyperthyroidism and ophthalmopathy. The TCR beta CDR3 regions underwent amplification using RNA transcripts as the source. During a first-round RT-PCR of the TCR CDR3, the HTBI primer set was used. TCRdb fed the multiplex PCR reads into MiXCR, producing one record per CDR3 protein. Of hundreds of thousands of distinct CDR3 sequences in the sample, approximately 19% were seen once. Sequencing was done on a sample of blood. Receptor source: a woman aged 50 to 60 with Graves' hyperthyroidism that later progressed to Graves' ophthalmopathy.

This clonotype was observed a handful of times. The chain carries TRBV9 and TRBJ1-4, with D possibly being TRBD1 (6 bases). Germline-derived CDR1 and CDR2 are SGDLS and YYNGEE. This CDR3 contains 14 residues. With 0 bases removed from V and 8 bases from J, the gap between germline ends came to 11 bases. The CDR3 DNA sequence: TGTGCCAGCAGCGTAGCAGGGGTCGGGGAAAAACTGTTTTTT. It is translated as CASSVAGVGEKLFF.

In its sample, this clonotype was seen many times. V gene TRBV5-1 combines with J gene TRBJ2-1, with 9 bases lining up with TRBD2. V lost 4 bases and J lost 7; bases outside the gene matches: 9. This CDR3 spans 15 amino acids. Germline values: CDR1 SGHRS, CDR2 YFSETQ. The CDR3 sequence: CASSPGTSIMNEQFF. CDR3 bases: TGCGCCAGCAGCCCCGGGACTAGCATTATGAATGAGCAGTTCTTC. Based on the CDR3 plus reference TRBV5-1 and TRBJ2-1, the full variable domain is KAGVTQTPRYLIKTRGQQVTLSCSPISGHRSVSWYQQTPGQGLQFLFEYFSETQRNKGNFPGRFSGRQFSNSRSEMNVSTLELGDSALYLCASSPGTSIMNEQFFGPGTRLTVL.

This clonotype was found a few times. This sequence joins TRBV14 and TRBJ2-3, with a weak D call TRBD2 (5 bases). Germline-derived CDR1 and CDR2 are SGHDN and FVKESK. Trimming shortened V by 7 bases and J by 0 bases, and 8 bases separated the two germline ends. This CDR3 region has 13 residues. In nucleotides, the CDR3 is TGTGCCAGCAAACTAGTTAGCACAGATACGCAGTATTTT. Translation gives CASKLVSTDTQYF.

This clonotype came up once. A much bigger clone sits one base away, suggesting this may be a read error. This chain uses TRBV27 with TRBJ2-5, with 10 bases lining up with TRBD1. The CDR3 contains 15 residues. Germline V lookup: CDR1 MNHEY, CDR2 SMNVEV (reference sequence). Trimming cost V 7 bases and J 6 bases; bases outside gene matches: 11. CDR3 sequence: CASNPQTGGGKTQYF. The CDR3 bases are TGTGCCAGCAATCCGCAGACAGGGGGCGGGAAGACCCAGTACTTC.

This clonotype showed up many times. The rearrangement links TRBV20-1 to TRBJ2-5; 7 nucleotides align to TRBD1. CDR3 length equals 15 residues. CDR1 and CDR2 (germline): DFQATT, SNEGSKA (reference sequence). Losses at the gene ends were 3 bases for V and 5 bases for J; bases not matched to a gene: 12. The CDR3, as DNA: TGCAGTGCTAGCCACATGGGGACAGTCACGGAGACCCAGTACTTC. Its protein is CSASHMGTVTETQYF.

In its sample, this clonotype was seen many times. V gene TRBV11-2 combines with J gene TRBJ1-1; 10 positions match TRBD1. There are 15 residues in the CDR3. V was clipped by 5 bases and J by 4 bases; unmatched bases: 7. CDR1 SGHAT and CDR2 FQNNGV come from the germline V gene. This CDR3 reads CASSLSGTGVTEAFF. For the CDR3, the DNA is TGTGCCAGCAGCCTGTCCGGGACAGGGGTCACTGAAGCTTTCTTT.

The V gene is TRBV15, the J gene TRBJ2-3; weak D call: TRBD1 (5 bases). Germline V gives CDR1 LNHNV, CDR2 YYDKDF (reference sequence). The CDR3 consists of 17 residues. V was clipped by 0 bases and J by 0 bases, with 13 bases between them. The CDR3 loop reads CATSRDRLGASTDTQYF. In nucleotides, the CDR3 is TGTGCCACCAGCAGAGATCGGCTAGGGGCGAGCACAGATACGCAGTATTTT.

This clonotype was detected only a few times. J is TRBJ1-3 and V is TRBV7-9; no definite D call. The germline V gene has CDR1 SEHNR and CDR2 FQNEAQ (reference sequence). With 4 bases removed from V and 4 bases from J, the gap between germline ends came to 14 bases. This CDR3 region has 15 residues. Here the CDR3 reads CASSSFFQKGNTIYF. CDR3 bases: TGTGCCAGCAGCTCATTCTTCCAGAAAGGAAACACCATATATTTT.

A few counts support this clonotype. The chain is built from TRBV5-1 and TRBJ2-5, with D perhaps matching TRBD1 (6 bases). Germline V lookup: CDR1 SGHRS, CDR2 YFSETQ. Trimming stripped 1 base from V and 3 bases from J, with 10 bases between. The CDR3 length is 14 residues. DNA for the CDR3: TGCGCCAGCAGCTTGTCTAGGACAGAAGAGACCCAGTACTTC. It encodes CASSLSRTEETQYF. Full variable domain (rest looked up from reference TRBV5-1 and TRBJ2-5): KAGVTQTPRYLIKTRGQQVTLSCSPISGHRSVSWYQQTPGQGLQFLFEYFSETQRNKGNFPGRFSGRQFSNSRSEMNVSTLELGDSALYLCASSLSRTEETQYFGPGTRLLVL.

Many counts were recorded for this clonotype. The CDR3 nucleotides read TGTGCCAGCAGCTTAAGCCGCAATCAGCCCCAGCATTTT. Residues: CASSLSRNQPQHF. The rearrangement links TRBV11-2 to TRBJ1-5; D not resolved. The CDR3 runs to 13 residues. V was clipped by 2 bases and J by 2 bases, with 4 bases between them. CDR1 SGHAT and CDR2 FQNNGV come from the germline V gene. Variable domain in full (rest from reference TRBV11-2 and TRBJ1-5): EAGVAQSPRYKIIEKRQSVAFWCNPISGHATLYWYQQILGQGPKLLIQFQNNGVVDDSQLPKDRFSAERLKGVDSTLKIQPAKLEDSAVYLCASSLSRNQPQHFGDGTRLSIL.

The DNA for the CDR3 is TGTGCCAGTAGTACACGGGACAGGGGGCCACCAGAGCAGTTCTTC. It translates to CASSTRDRGPPEQFF. The chain recombines TRBV19 with TRBJ2-1; 12 bases match TRBD1. The CDR3 has 15 amino acids. Germline loops: CDR1 LNHDA, CDR2 SQIVND (reference sequence). With 4 bases clipped from V and 10 bases from J, the junction kept 8 bases outside the gene matches.

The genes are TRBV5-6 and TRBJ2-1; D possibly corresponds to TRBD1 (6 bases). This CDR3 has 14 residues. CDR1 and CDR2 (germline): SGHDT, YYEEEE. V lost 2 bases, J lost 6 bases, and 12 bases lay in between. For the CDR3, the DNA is TGTGCCAGCAGCTTATGGGACAATAGCAATGAGCAGTTCTTC. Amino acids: CASSLWDNSNEQFF.

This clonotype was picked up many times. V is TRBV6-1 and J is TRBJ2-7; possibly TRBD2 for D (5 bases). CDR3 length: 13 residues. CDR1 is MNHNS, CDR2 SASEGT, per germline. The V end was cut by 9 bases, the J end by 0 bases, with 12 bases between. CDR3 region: CASHHGVSYEQYF. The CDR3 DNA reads TGTGCCAGTCACCACGGGGTCTCCTACGAGCAGTACTTC.

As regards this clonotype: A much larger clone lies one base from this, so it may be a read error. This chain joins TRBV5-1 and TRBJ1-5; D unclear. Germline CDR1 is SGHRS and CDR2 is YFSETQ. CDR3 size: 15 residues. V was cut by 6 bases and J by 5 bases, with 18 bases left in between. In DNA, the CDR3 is TGCGCCAGCAACTTCTATAGTGGTAAGGATCAGCCCCAGCATTTT. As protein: CASNFYSGKDQPQHF.